This TCR beta chain emerged from a study of blood T cell repertoires in COVID-19. Study-level background: Researchers got acute and convalescent COVID-19 samples from the United States, Italy and Spain. The cDNA or gDNA used as material had been derived from T cells, B-cell-depleted T cells, or PBMCs.

Authors' data handling: Counts of nucleated cells, estimated from reference gene primer amplification, were obtained. TCRdb keeps only in-frame clones here, not all; method: immunoSEQ multiplex PCR. V, J and clone size reflect that table, while D and trimming were determined from the DNA. The table includes roughly 120,000 clones, roughly nine tenths detected once. The CDR3 is 19 amino acids. The germline CDR1 and CDR2 sequences are SEHNR and FQNEAQ (reference sequence). Losses at the gene ends were 4 bases for V and 0 bases for J; bases not matched to a gene: 13. The sequenced material came from peripheral blood. The TCR was taken from a man aged 70 or older with active or convalescent COVID-19. The chain recombines TRBV7-9 with TRBJ2-2; 8 bases fit TRBD2. The CDR3, as DNA: TGTGCCAGCAGCTCCACGGTCTCACTAGCGGAGACGAACACCGGGGAGCTGTTTTTT. Encoded protein: CASSSTVSLAETNTGELFF.